Below, 8 T cell receptor beta chains from the same sample are listed, as sequenced in a study of shared clonotypes between healthy human individuals. Naive CD8 cells lacked CD45RO and underwent positive selection for CCR7, leaving out terminally differentiated effector memory CD45RA+ cells. TCRdb's copy holds only in-frame clones and misses some; the assay was immunoSEQ multiplex PCR. Of roughly 2 million clones listed, approximately 94% are singletons. The sequenced sample was naive CD8+ T cells sorted from blood. All receptors derive from a man aged 18 to 30 in good health.

Comment on this clone: Other nucleotide sequences in the sample specify the same CDR3. The rearrangement joins TRBV27 to TRBJ2-7, with 7 bases identical to TRBD1. The V segment lost 3 bases and the J segment 4 bases; nucleotides outside the gene matches: 3. CDR1 and CDR2 (germline): MNHEY, SMNVEV (reference sequence). The CDR3 length is 13 residues. CDR3 nucleotides: TGTGCCAGCAGTTTCTACAGGGGATACGAGCAGTACTTC. Protein sequence: CASSFYRGYEQYF.

The chain employs TRBV12-5 and TRBJ2-7, with TRBD2 matching over 11 bases. J lost 0 bases, V lost 0 bases, and 7 bases had no gene match. The CDR3 loop spans 18 amino acids. The germline gives CDR1 LGHNT, CDR2 FRNRAP. CDR3 in amino acids: CASGLVGETSGNSYEQYF. The CDR3 region has the DNA TGTGCTAGTGGTTTGGTAGGTGAGACTAGCGGGAACTCCTACGAGCAGTACTTC.

This clone has only one observation. The same CDR3 arises from other DNA sequences in this sample as well. The chain employs TRBV5-1 and TRBJ2-7; D uncertain. Per germline, CDR1 SGHRS and CDR2 YFSETQ. The CDR3 runs 13 residues. Trimming cost V 2 bases and J 3 bases, with 9 bases left between them. Written as DNA, the CDR3 is TGCGCCAGCAGCTTCGGGTTAGACTACGAGCAGTACTTC. It yields the protein CASSFGLDYEQYF.

This chain uses TRBV5-5 with TRBJ1-4; 9 nucleotides line up with TRBD1. CDR1 and CDR2 (germline): SGHKS, YYEKEE (reference sequence). The CDR3 has 15 residues. V dropped 4 bases and J dropped 7; count of bases not matched to a gene: 8. In nucleotides, the CDR3 is TGTGCCAGCAGCGAGACCGGGACAGGGACTGAAAAACTGTTTTTT. This translates into CASSETGTGTEKLFF.

The chain combines TRBV9 with TRBJ2-3; TRBD2 agrees at 8 bases. The CDR3 runs 15 residues. The J segment lost 2 bases and the V segment lost 4 bases, leaving 6 bases of the junction unmatched. Germline-derived CDR1 and CDR2 are SGDLS and YYNGEE. The DNA for the CDR3 is TGTGCCAGCAGCCCCCGGGGGGGGAACACAGATACGCAGTATTTT. The encoded protein is CASSPRGGNTDTQYF.

The rearrangement links TRBV5-1 to TRBJ2-3, with 8 bases fitting TRBD2. CDR1 and CDR2 (germline): SGHRS, YFSETQ. V shed 4 bases, J shed 0 bases, and the junction held 7 bases outside the gene matches. CDR3 length equals 16 residues. The CDR3 DNA is TGCGCCAGCAGCCCAGCGGGGGCCCCAAGCACAGATACGCAGTATTTT. Translating it yields CASSPAGAPSTDTQYF.

The chain is built from TRBV5-4 and TRBJ2-1; D is ambiguous. Trimming took off 1 base at V and 6 bases at J, with 8 bases between the two ends. This CDR3 is built from 13 residues. From germline, CDR1 is SGHNT and CDR2 YYREEE (reference sequence). The DNA for the CDR3 is TGTGCCAGCAGCTTGACCATCATCAATGAGCAGTTCTTC. It translates to CASSLTIINEQFF.

V is TRBV4-1 and J is TRBJ2-7; TRBD2 matches 8 bases. Germline V lookup: CDR1 MGHRA, CDR2 YSYEKL. Losses at the gene ends were 0 bases for V and 5 bases for J; bases not matched to a gene: 6. The CDR3 loop spans 15 amino acids. As DNA, the CDR3 is TGCGCCAGCAGCCAAGATCCAGCGGGAGTCGACGAGCAGTACTTC. Translated, it gives CASSQDPAGVDEQYF.